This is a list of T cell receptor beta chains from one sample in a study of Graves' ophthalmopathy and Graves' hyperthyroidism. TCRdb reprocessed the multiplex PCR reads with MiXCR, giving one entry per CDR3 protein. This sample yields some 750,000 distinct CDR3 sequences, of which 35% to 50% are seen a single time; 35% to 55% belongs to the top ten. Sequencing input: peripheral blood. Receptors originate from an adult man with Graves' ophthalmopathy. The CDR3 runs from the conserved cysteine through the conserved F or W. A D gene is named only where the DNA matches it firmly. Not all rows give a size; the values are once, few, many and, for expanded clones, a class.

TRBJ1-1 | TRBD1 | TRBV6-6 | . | TGTGCCAGCAGACGCGGACAGGGGGTTGAAGCTTTCTTT | CASRRGQGVEAFF
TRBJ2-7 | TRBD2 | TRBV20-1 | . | TGCAGTGCAAAGCCACTCGTGGGACTAGCGGGAAAGGGGTCCTACGAGCAGTACTTC | CSAKPLVGLAGKGSYEQYF
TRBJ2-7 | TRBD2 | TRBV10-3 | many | TGTGCCATCAGCCTCTCTAGCGGGAGCTACGAGCAGTACTTC | CAISLSSGSYEQYF
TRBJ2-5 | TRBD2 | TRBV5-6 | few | TGTGCCAGCAGCCAACCGGGACTATCCTCAGAGACCCAGTACTTC | CASSQPGLSSETQYF
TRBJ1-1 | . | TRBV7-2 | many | TGTGCCAGCAGCTTAGCAGGATCTTTTGGGCTTGAAGCTTTCTTT | CASSLAGSFGLEAFF
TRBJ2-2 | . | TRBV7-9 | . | TGTGCCAGCAGCTTTACGGGAGCTGACACCGGGGAGCTGTTTTTT | CASSFTGADTGELFF
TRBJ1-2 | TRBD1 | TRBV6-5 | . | TGTGCCAGCAGTAGGACAGGGGGAAGGTTAGCGGATGGCTACACCTTC | CASSRTGGRLADGYTF
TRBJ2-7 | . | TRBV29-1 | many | TGCAGCGTTGTTTCGCTTCACTCCTACGAGCAGTACTTC | CSVVSLHSYEQYF
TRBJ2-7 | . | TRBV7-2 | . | TGTGCTAGCCTAGACAGGAGCTCCTACGAGCAGTACTTC | CASLDRSSYEQYF
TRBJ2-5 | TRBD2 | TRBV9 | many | TGTGCCAGCAGCGTCGGGGGGGCCCAAGAGACCCAGTACTTC | CASSVGGAQETQYF
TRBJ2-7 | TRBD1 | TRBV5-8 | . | TGTGCCAGCTCGCCGGGACAGGGGGTTTACTACGAGCAGTACTTC | CASSPGQGVYYEQYF
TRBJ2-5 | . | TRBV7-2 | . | TGTGCCAGCAGCTTAGAAGCTACGGGAGTGCTGGGGACCCAGTACTTC | CASSLEATGVLGTQYF
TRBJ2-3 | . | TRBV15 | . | TGTGCCACCAGCTCCCCTAAGACGCAAAGCACAGATACGCAGTATTTT | CATSSPKTQSTDTQYF
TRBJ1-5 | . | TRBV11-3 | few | TGTGCCAGCAGCTACCGGGGGATCCAGCCCCAGCATTTT | CASSYRGIQPQHF
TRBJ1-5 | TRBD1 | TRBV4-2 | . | TGTGCCAGCAGCCAAGATAGGGACAGGGTTGGCAATCAGCCCCAGCATTTT | CASSQDRDRVGNQPQHF
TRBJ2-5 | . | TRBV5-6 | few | TGTGCCAGCAGTTGGGTGGGATCCGAGACCCAGTACTTC | CASSWVGSETQYF
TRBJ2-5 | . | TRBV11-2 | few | TGTGCCAGCAGCCTAAACCAGGGTCTCGGAGAGACCCAGTACTTC | CASSLNQGLGETQYF
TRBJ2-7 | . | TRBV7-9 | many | TGTGCCAGCAGCCCAGAAGGGTACGAGCAGTACTTC | CASSPEGYEQYF
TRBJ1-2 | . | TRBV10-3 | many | TGTGCCATCAGGAAAGAGGGGGGCCTCGGCTATGGCTACACCTTC | CAIRKEGGLGYGYTF
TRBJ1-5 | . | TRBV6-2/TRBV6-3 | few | TGTGCCAGCAGAACGGCGGGGGGCGGAAGTCAGCCCCAGCATTTT | CASRTAGGGSQPQHF
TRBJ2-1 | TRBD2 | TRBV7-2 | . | TGTGCCAGCAGCTTAGCGAGCGGGGGGGCGGGGAATGAGCAGTTCTTC | CASSLASGGAGNEQFF
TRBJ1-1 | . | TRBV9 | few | TGTGCCAGCAGCCAAGTTGTCAGCCAGAACACTGAAGCTTTCTTT | CASSQVVSQNTEAFF
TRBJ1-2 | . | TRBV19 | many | TGTGCCAGTAGGGCCCGGGAGAACTATGGCTACACCTTC | CASRARENYGYTF
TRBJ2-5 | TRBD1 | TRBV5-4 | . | TGTGCCAGCAGCCCCGGGGGTGACAGGGGAGAGACCCAGTACTTC | CASSPGGDRGETQYF
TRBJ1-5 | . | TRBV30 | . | TGTGCCTGGAGTGAGGGGTCCAATCAGCCCCAGCATTTT | CAWSEGSNQPQHF
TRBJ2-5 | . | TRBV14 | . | TGTGCCAGCAGCCAAGCGCGCCCCGAGACCCAGTACTTC | CASSQARPETQYF
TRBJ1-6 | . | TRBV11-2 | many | TGTGCCAGCAGCTTAGCTTGGGGGCAGAACCTCCACTTT | CASSLAWGQNLHF
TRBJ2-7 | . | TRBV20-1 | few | TGCAGTGCTAGTAGTAGCGGCCAAACCTACGAGCAGTACTTC | CSASSSGQTYEQYF
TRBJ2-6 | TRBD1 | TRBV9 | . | TGTGCCAGCACCGGGACAGGGACCCCTGGGGCCAACGTCCTGACTTTC | CASTGTGTPGANVLTF
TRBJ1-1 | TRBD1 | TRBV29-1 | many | TGCAGCGTCGGGACAGGGGTGAACACTGAAGCTTTCTTT | CSVGTGVNTEAFF
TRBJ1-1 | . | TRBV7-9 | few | TGTGCCAGCAGAGCGGAAGAAAGGGAAGCTTTCTTT | CASRAEEREAFF